This paragraph reports one T cell receptor beta chain. The antigen is not known. From CD4+ cells came CD45RA+ naive and CD45RA-negative memory subsets. Deep level was the assay's run setting. Each subset's genomic DNA was shared equally among a number of immunoSEQ plates. Sequencing used immunoSEQ multiplex PCR; TCRdb keeps in-frame clones, though not all of them. The sample contains millions of clones, around 94% of which appear only once. The sample comes from a study of shared clonotypes between healthy human individuals. V lost 7 bases and J lost 7, with 19 bases in between. CDR3 length equals 14 residues. Per germline, CDR1 MNHEY and CDR2 SVGAGI. Findings and caveats of the study: Compared with clonotypes that all four donors shared, non-shared clonotypes had lower generation probabilities.

The sequence was collected from a man younger than 35 in good health. Sequencing was carried out using naive CD4+ T cells sorted from blood. The subset was: CD45RA+ positively selected. V and J are TRBV6-5 and TRBJ1-1; possible D gene TRBD1, 6 bases. The CDR3 loop reads CASNNGRGGFEAFF. DNA of the CDR3: TGTGCCAGCAACAACGGCAGGGGCGGGTTTGAAGCTTTCTTT.